Following are 14 T cell receptor beta chains from one sample sequenced in a study of blood T cell repertoires in COVID-19. Using immunoSEQ multiplex PCR, the repertoire was profiled, and TCRdb retains in-frame clones only, with some absent. The data hold around 140,000 clones, with roughly 79% observed a single time. Sequencing was carried out using peripheral blood. The receptors derive from an older woman with acute or convalescent COVID-19.

V gene TRBV5-1 combines with J gene TRBJ2-7; 7 bases agree with TRBD2. The V gene's germline CDR1 is SGHRS and CDR2 YFSETQ. The CDR3 runs to 15 residues. Trimming at V came to 0 bases and at J to 0 bases, leaving 3 bases not matched to a gene. The CDR3 DNA reads TGCGCCAGCAGCTTGGGGCTAGCGGCCTCCTACGAGCAGTACTTC. Amino acid sequence: CASSLGLAASYEQYF.

The gene calls are TRBV27 and TRBJ1-2; D may be TRBD1 (6 bases). Per germline, CDR1 MNHEY and CDR2 SMNVEV (reference sequence). The CDR3 contains 14 residues. Trimming took 5 bases from V and 5 from J, leaving 15 bases between them. Here the CDR3 reads CASSPPGAWYGYTF. The CDR3 nucleotides are TGTGCCAGCAGTCCTCCAGGGGCCTGGTATGGCTACACCTTC.

The rearrangement joins TRBV10-3 to TRBJ2-5, with 7 bases identical to TRBD1. CDR3 size: 15 residues. The J segment lost 1 base and the V segment lost 6 bases, leaving 8 bases of the junction unmatched. CDR1 is ENHRY, CDR2 SYGVKD, per germline. This CDR3 is CAISRTGESQETQYF. DNA of the CDR3: TGTGCCATCAGCCGGACAGGAGAAAGCCAAGAGACCCAGTACTTC.

V is TRBV19 and J is TRBJ2-2, with TRBD2 matching 8 bases. The CDR3 is 18 residues long. J was trimmed by 1 base and V by 10 bases; bases with no gene match: 17. Looked up from germline, CDR1 is LNHDA and CDR2 is SQIVND (reference sequence). The CDR3 nucleotides read TGTGCCACCAAAACAGTAGCGGGAAGGACTTGGAACACCGGGGAGCTGTTTTTT. This codes for CATKTVAGRTWNTGELFF.

This chain links TRBV30 with TRBJ2-2, with D tentatively TRBD2 (5 bases). The CDR3 has 13 amino acids. The germline V gene encodes CDR1 GTSNPN and CDR2 SVGIG (reference sequence). V was pared by 2 bases and J by 6 bases, with 10 bases between. The CDR3 protein is CAWSTGLAGELFF. The CDR3 DNA follows: TGTGCCTGGAGTACGGGGTTAGCCGGGGAGCTGTTTTTT.

The chain is built from TRBV5-1 and TRBJ2-7, with 12 bases that match TRBD2. V was pared by 6 bases and J by 4 bases, with 5 bases of the junction left unmatched. The CDR3 is 14 amino acids. Germline V CDR1 and CDR2: SGHRS, YFSETQ. CDR3 nucleotides: TGCGCCAGCAAACTAGCGGGAGGCCCTTACGAGCAGTACTTC. Its translation is CASKLAGGPYEQYF.

The rearrangement uses TRBV7-2 and TRBJ2-7; TRBD2 might be the D (6 bases). Germline values: CDR1 SGHTA, CDR2 FQGNSA. The CDR3 contains 13 residues. V shed 4 bases and J shed 3 bases, with 10 bases lying between them. The CDR3 loop is CASSSGVLYEQYF. The CDR3 DNA sequence: TGTGCCAGCAGCTCGGGGGTTCTCTACGAGCAGTACTTC.

The chain is built from TRBV7-9 and TRBJ2-3, with TRBD1 matching over 9 bases. The V segment lost 3 bases and the J segment 6 bases; nucleotides outside the gene matches: 7. Germline CDR1 and CDR2: SEHNR and FQNEAQ (reference sequence). There are 15 residues in the CDR3. As DNA, the CDR3 is TGTGCCAGCAGCTTTTCCGGGACAGGGCGTGATACGCAGTATTTT. Protein: CASSFSGTGRDTQYF.

V and J are TRBV12-3 or TRBV12-4 and TRBJ1-1, with D unclear. The CDR3 length is 12 residues. V was pared by 6 bases and J by 0 bases, with 5 bases between. CDR3 bases: TGTGCCAGCAGGACTGTGAACACTGAAGCTTTCTTT. It yields the protein CASRTVNTEAFF.

The chain has TRBV6-5 and TRBJ2-7; 11 bases line up with TRBD1. Germline V gene sequence: CDR1 MNHEY, CDR2 SVGAGI. The CDR3 runs to 15 residues. V was pared by 6 bases and J by 7 bases, with 11 bases of the junction left unmatched. CDR3 sequence: CASSGQGASRNEQYF. CDR3 nucleotide sequence: TGTGCCAGCAGCGGACAGGGGGCCTCAAGGAATGAGCAGTACTTC.

This chain joins TRBV24-1 and TRBJ2-7, with a tentative D call TRBD1 (6 bases). The CDR3 is made up of 15 amino acids. V lost 2 bases, J lost 5 bases, and 15 bases lay in between. Germline V gene lookup returns CDR1 KGHDR and CDR2 SFDVKD. The CDR3 reads CATSDSNRERDEQYF. DNA of the CDR3: TGTGCCACCAGTGATTCCAACAGGGAACGCGACGAGCAGTACTTC.

The rearrangement joins TRBV29-1 to TRBJ2-2; 8 nucleotides align to TRBD2. The V segment lost 6 bases and the J segment 5 bases; nucleotides outside the gene matches: 11. This CDR3 is built from 15 residues. Per germline, CDR1 SQVTM and CDR2 ANQGSEA. CDR3 sequence reads: CSVLTPGLETGELFF. CDR3 coding DNA: TGCAGCGTGTTAACCCCGGGACTAGAAACCGGGGAGCTGTTTTTT.

V gene TRBV23-1 combines with J gene TRBJ2-7; TRBD1 matches at 8 bases. TRBV23-1 is flagged as an ORF with uncertain function. The CDR3 spans 19 residues. Unmatched junction bases numbered 20, after V lost 4 bases and J lost 3 bases. The CDR3 DNA reads as TGCGCCAGCAGTCCGTTTACTGGACAGGGCGACGGGAACCACTACGAGCAGTACTTC. Translating it yields CASSPFTGQGDGNHYEQYF.

The rearrangement uses TRBV19 and TRBJ2-1, with 11 positions matching TRBD2. Germline assignment: CDR1 LNHDA and CDR2 SQIVND (reference sequence). The CDR3 spans 15 residues. V shed 9 bases, J shed 4 bases, and the junction held 8 bases outside the gene matches. As DNA, the CDR3 is TGTGCCAGCTCCCCGACTAGCGGGATATACAATGAGCAGTTCTTC. This gives the protein CASSPTSGIYNEQFF. Full variable domain (outside the CDR3, taken from reference TRBV19 and TRBJ2-1): DGGITQSPKYLFRKEGQNVTLSCEQNLNHDAMYWYRQDPGQGLRLIYYSQIVNDFQKGDIAEGYSVSREKKESFPLTVTSAQKNPTAFYLCASSPTSGIYNEQFFGPGTRLTVL.